Below, 27 T cell receptor beta chains from the same sample are listed, as sequenced in a study of human T cells and chemical hapten exposure. TCRdb independently ran MiXCR on the RACE reads; one entry per CDR3 protein. The sample holds 180,000 or so distinct CDR3 sequences, around 20% seen once. Described time point: patch test 1, 2 weeks after DPC sensitization. The treatment is: therapeutic diphenylcyclopropenone sensitization with weekly scalp DPC. The specimen was whole blood, collected in connection with sensitization to the hapten diphenylcyclopropenone (DPC). Receptors originate from a woman in her 50s with alopecia areata. Some clones in this sample may be carry-over from other donors' samples.

This clonotype was seen ten or more times. The chain uses TRBV18 and TRBJ1-5, with 7 bases identical to TRBD1. The V and J ends lost 3 bases and 6 bases, in that order; junction bases with no gene match: 5. The CDR3 is 14 amino acids. The germline V gene encodes CDR1 KGHSH and CDR2 LQKENI. Written as DNA, the CDR3 is TGTGCCAGCTCACCTGACAGGGCGGGTCAGCCCCAGCATTTT. Protein: CASSPDRAGQPQHF.

This clonotype was seen a handful of times. The V call is TRBV7-2, the J call TRBJ2-1, with a possible D match to TRBD2 (6 bases). V shed 6 bases and J shed 14 bases, with 17 bases lying between them. The V gene's germline CDR1 is SGHTA and CDR2 FQGNSA. The CDR3 has 12 amino acids. The CDR3 is CASRISTGTEFF. In nucleotides, the CDR3 is TGTGCCAGCAGGATTTCTACCGGGACTGAGTTCTTC.

The genes are TRBV6-1 and TRBJ2-7, with TRBD2 matching 9 bases. The CDR3 spans 16 residues. Germline CDR1 MNHNS, CDR2 SASEGT. Losses at the gene ends were 2 bases for V and 5 bases for J; bases not matched to a gene: 10. In DNA, the CDR3 is TGTGCCAGCAGTGAAACCCCGAGCGGGAGGTTAAACGAGCAGTACTTC. Translated, it gives CASSETPSGRLNEQYF.

The J gene is TRBJ1-1, the V gene TRBV12-3 or TRBV12-4; D is ambiguous. V lost 1 base to trimming and J lost 10 bases, with 10 bases between them. The CDR3 has 12 residues. For the CDR3, the DNA is TGTGCCAGCAGTTTAGGGGTATGGAGAGCTTTCTTT. This gives the protein CASSLGVWRAFF.

This clonotype appeared a few times. The V call is TRBV20-1, the J call TRBJ1-5; D unresolved. The germline V gene encodes CDR1 DFQATT and CDR2 SNEGSKA (reference sequence). V lost 2 bases and J lost 7, with 15 bases in between. The CDR3 is made up of 14 amino acids. CDR3 coding DNA: TGCAGTGCTAGAAGTGAGGTGGGTGGGCAGCCCCAGCATTTT. Its protein is CSARSEVGGQPQHF.

J is TRBJ2-3 and V is TRBV2, with no clear D. V lost 4 bases, J lost 5 bases, and 7 bases lay in between. There are 12 residues in the CDR3. The germline V gene encodes CDR1 SNHLY and CDR2 FYNNEI. The CDR3 sequence is CASSVYGDTQYF. DNA for the CDR3: TGTGCCAGCAGTGTTTATGGAGATACGCAGTATTTT.

The genes are TRBV24-1 and TRBJ2-1; D unresolved. From germline, CDR1 is KGHDR and CDR2 SFDVKD. The CDR3 runs to 13 residues. V was shortened by 0 bases and J by 7 bases, with 6 bases between the two germline ends. The CDR3: CATSDLRINEQFF. The CDR3, as DNA: TGTGCCACCAGTGATTTGCGGATTAATGAGCAGTTCTTC.

In its sample, this clonotype was seen a few times. As DNA, the CDR3 is TGTGCCAGCAGTGACGGGGGGTTTAGCCTCCCTAGCAATCAGCCCCAGCATTTT. This gives the protein CASSDGGFSLPSNQPQHF. The chain recombines TRBV2 with TRBJ1-5, with D possibly matching TRBD1 (5 bases). Trimming removed 3 bases at V and 0 bases at J, with 18 bases between. Germline V lookup: CDR1 SNHLY, CDR2 FYNNEI. The CDR3 contains 18 residues.

This clonotype was detected only once. This chain links TRBV7-9 with TRBJ2-1, with TRBD1 matching over 9 bases. From germline, CDR1 is SEHNR and CDR2 FQNEAQ (reference sequence). V was pared by 4 bases and J by 10 bases, with 20 bases of the junction left unmatched. This CDR3 is 18 amino acids long. CDR3 sequence reads: CASSSPLAPGQGIGEQFF. Written as DNA, the CDR3 is TGTGCCAGCAGCTCCCCGTTAGCCCCGGGACAGGGTATCGGCGAGCAGTTCTTC.

This clonotype has only a few counts. The chain combines TRBV7-8 with TRBJ2-5, with 9 positions matching TRBD1. The J segment lost 5 bases and the V segment lost 5 bases, leaving 12 bases of the junction unmatched. This CDR3 has 16 residues. The germline gives CDR1 SGHVS, CDR2 FQNEAQ. The CDR3 sequence: CASSKITGQGLETQYF. The CDR3 DNA sequence: TGTGCCAGCAGCAAGATAACGGGACAGGGTTTGGAGACCCAGTACTTC. The entire variable domain, with the rest obtained from reference TRBV7-8 and TRBJ2-5, is as follows: GAGVSQSPRYKVAKRGQDVALRCDPISGHVSLFWYQQALGQGPEFLTYFQNEAQLDKSGLPSDRFFAERPEGSVSTLKIQRTQQEDSAVYLCASSKITGQGLETQYFGPGTRLLVL.

The CDR3 nucleotides read TGTGCCAGCAGCTTAGATCGGCTAGCGGGAGGTGATACGCAGTATTTT. Protein product: CASSLDRLAGGDTQYF. The chain has TRBV11-2 and TRBJ2-3, with 11 bases identical to TRBD2. The V segment lost 0 bases and the J segment 6 bases; nucleotides outside the gene matches: 5. Germline CDR1 and CDR2: SGHAT and FQNNGV. CDR3 size: 16 residues.

The chain links TRBV5-1 to TRBJ2-7, with D unresolved. Germline V lookup: CDR1 SGHRS, CDR2 YFSETQ. The ends were cut back, 4 bases at V and 0 bases at J, with 14 bases in the middle. The CDR3 runs to 15 residues. CDR3 residues: CASSQEARSSYEQYF. CDR3 nucleotides: TGCGCCAGCAGCCAAGAAGCTAGGAGCTCCTACGAGCAGTACTTC.

The rearrangement joins TRBV10-3 to TRBJ2-1, with D perhaps matching TRBD2 (5 bases). Germline values: CDR1 ENHRY, CDR2 SYGVKD. The V gene lost 4 bases and the J gene lost 7 bases, with 17 bases spanning the gap. The CDR3 is made up of 15 amino acids. The chain's CDR3 is CAISGRGFYSNEQFF. The CDR3 DNA reads as TGTGCCATCAGTGGCCGGGGTTTTTATTCGAATGAGCAGTTCTTC.

The chain couples TRBV20-1 to TRBJ2-2; the match to TRBD2 covers 8 bases. CDR3 length equals 17 residues. V shed 3 bases, J shed 4 bases, and the junction held 13 bases outside the gene matches. The germline V gene has CDR1 DFQATT and CDR2 SNEGSKA (reference sequence). Written as DNA, the CDR3 is TGCAGTGCTAGGTCCAGCGGGAGAGTTCAAGGCACCGGGGAGCTGTTTTTT. This gives the protein CSARSSGRVQGTGELFF.

This clonotype was found a few times. J is TRBJ2-3 and V is TRBV5-1; D is ambiguous. The V end was cut by 0 bases, the J end by 6 bases, with 8 bases between. This CDR3 region has 13 residues. Germline V lookup: CDR1 SGHRS, CDR2 YFSETQ. In nucleotides, the CDR3 is TGCGCCAGCAGCTTGGGTCCTAGGGATACGCAGTATTTT. Translation gives CASSLGPRDTQYF.

This clonotype was found a few times. The chain combines TRBV27 with TRBJ1-2; D may be TRBD1 (6 bases). The CDR3 runs to 14 residues. The V gene's germline CDR1 is MNHEY and CDR2 SMNVEV (reference sequence). Trimming left V 10 bases short and J 0 bases short, with 15 bases between. The CDR3 region has the DNA TGTGCCACCCAACCCCGACAGGCTAACTATGGCTACACCTTC. This translates into CATQPRQANYGYTF.

This clonotype was counted a few times. The CDR3, as DNA: TGTGCCAGCAGTGAAGTGGGTAATGAGCAGTTCTTC. This codes for CASSEVGNEQFF. The chain links TRBV2 to TRBJ2-1, with D uncertain. V lost 1 base to trimming and J lost 7 bases, with 5 bases between them. The CDR3 extends over 12 amino acids. The germline V gene has CDR1 SNHLY and CDR2 FYNNEI.

V is TRBV7-8 and J is TRBJ1-6; 7 positions agree with TRBD1. The germline CDR1 and CDR2 sequences are SGHVS and FQNEAQ. J was trimmed by 4 bases and V by 7 bases; bases with no gene match: 1. This CDR3 contains 13 residues. CDR3 region: CASNRGYNSPLHF. The CDR3 region has the DNA TGTGCCAGCAACAGGGGATATAATTCACCCCTCCACTTT.

The chain is built from TRBV4-2 and TRBJ1-3; D is uncertain. CDR1 and CDR2 from the germline V gene are LGHNA and YNFKEQ. V was shortened by 0 bases and J by 1 base, with 7 bases between the two germline ends. The CDR3 consists of 15 residues. CDR3 protein: CASSQEAESGNTIYF. CDR3 coding DNA: TGTGCCAGCAGCCAAGAAGCAGAGTCTGGAAACACCATATATTTT.

This chain's CDR3 is CASSPIGQPQHF. For the CDR3, the DNA is TGTGCCAGCAGTCCCATTGGTCAGCCCCAGCATTTT. The gene calls are TRBV7-2 and TRBJ1-5, with D hard to call. The length of the CDR3 is 12 residues. Trimming shortened V by 6 bases and J by 6 bases, and 9 bases separated the two germline ends. Germline V gene lookup returns CDR1 SGHTA and CDR2 FQGNSA.

CDR3 in amino acids: CASTPYWGPWGNQPQHF. DNA of the CDR3: TGCGCCAGCACCCCGTACTGGGGCCCGTGGGGCAATCAGCCCCAGCATTTT. V usage is TRBV4-1 and J usage is TRBJ1-5; D may be TRBD1 (5 bases). CDR1 MGHRA and CDR2 YSYEKL come from the germline V gene. Trimming pared 7 bases from V and 2 bases from J, leaving 21 bases between. The CDR3 is 17 residues long.

This clonotype has more than one count but fewer than ten. This rearrangement joins TRBV29-1 to TRBJ1-1, with TRBD1 matching 7 bases. The J segment lost 3 bases and the V segment lost 4 bases, leaving 2 bases of the junction unmatched. The CDR3 contains 12 residues. From germline, CDR1 is SQVTM and CDR2 ANQGSEA. The chain's CDR3 is CSVVQGYTEAFF. The CDR3, as DNA: TGCAGCGTTGTACAGGGGTACACTGAAGCTTTCTTT.

CDR3 residues: CASSVDPLMGREQYF. In nucleotides, the CDR3 is TGTGCCAGCAGCGTAGACCCACTAATGGGAAGGGAGCAGTACTTC. V gene TRBV9 combines with J gene TRBJ2-7; D ambiguous. V was pared by 0 bases and J by 7 bases, with 17 bases between. Germline V gene data show CDR1 as SGDLS and CDR2 as YYNGEE. The CDR3 has 15 residues.

This rearrangement joins TRBV29-1 to TRBJ2-1, with 7 bases that match TRBD1. The V and J ends lost 6 bases and 5 bases, in that order; junction bases with no gene match: 7. The CDR3 has 13 residues. CDR1 and CDR2 (germline): SQVTM, ANQGSEA. DNA of the CDR3: TGCAGCGTCGGACAGGACCTAAACAATGAGCAGTTCTTC. This codes for CSVGQDLNNEQFF.

This clonotype was counted a few times. The gene calls are TRBV20-1 and TRBJ2-5; no clear D. The V end was cut by 3 bases, the J end by 3 bases, with 5 bases between. The CDR3 is 11 residues long. Germline-derived CDR1 and CDR2 are DFQATT and SNEGSKA (reference sequence). This CDR3 reads CSASREETQYF. The CDR3 coding sequence is TGCAGTGCTAGTAGGGAAGAGACCCAGTACTTC.

This clonotype showed up just a few times. The chain has TRBV6-2 or TRBV6-3 and TRBJ1-5, with D perhaps TRBD1 (5 bases). Trimming stripped 8 bases from V and 2 bases from J, with 16 bases between. Germline V gene sequence: CDR1 MNHEY, CDR2 SVGEGT. This CDR3 is 15 amino acids long. CDR3 loop: CASGEQVGGNQPQHF. The CDR3 coding sequence is TGTGCCAGCGGGGAACAGGTAGGCGGCAATCAGCCCCAGCATTTT.

The chain carries TRBV5-1 and TRBJ1-1; 7 bases fit TRBD1. This CDR3 has 14 residues. Unmatched junction bases numbered 8, after V lost 4 bases and J lost 5 bases. Germline lookup yields CDR1 SGHRS and CDR2 YFSETQ. The CDR3 region has the DNA TGCGCCAGCAGCCGATCTACAGGGGTAACTGAAGCTTTCTTT. As protein: CASSRSTGVTEAFF.